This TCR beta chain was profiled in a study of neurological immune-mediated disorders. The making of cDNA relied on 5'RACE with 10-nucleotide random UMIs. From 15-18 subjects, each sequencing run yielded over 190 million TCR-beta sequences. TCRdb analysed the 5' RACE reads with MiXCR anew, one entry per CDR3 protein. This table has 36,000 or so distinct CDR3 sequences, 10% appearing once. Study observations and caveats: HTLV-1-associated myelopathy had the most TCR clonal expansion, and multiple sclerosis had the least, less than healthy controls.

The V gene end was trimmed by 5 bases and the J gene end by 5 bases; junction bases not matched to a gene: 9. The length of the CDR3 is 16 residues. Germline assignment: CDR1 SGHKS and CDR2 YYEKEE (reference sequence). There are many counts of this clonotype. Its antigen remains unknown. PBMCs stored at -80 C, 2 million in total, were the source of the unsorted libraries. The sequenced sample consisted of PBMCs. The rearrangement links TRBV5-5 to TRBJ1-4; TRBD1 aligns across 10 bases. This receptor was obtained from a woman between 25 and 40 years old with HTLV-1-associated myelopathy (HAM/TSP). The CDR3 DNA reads TGTGCCAGCAGGTGGTCGACAGGGGGCTTGAATGAAAAACTGTTTTTT. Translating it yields CASRWSTGGLNEKLFF.